These 13 T cell receptor beta chains came from one sample sequenced in a study of T cells after yellow fever vaccination. One entry per CDR3 protein results from TCRdb running MiXCR on the 5' RACE reads. The sample includes approximately 600,000 distinct CDR3 sequences, around 12% of them seen just once. The specimen was PBMCs, collected on the day of the yellow fever booster vaccination. These receptor sequences come from a man under 40 who received the YFV17D yellow fever vaccine.

With respect to this clonotype: A read error may account for a junction end that differs from germline. The chain employs TRBV2 and TRBJ2-7, with 8 positions matching TRBD2. The CDR3 is 15 residues long. Germline V gene lookup returns CDR1 SNHLY and CDR2 FYNNEI. The CDR3, as DNA: TGTGTCAGCAGTGAGGGGACGGGAGGGACCTACGAGCAGTACTTC. Translated, it gives CVSSEGTGGTYEQYF.

The rearrangement uses TRBV12-5 and TRBJ2-7; unclear D gene. V lost 6 bases to trimming and J lost 3 bases, with 12 bases between them. Germline CDR1 is LGHNT and CDR2 is FRNRAP. This CDR3 region has 13 residues. The CDR3 nucleotides read TGTGCTAGTGGACGTGAATATGGCTACGAGCAGTACTTC. This encodes CASGREYGYEQYF.

Only a few counts were recorded for this clonotype. The gene calls are TRBV29-1 and TRBJ2-2; TRBD2 matches 7 bases. The CDR3 contains 14 residues. J gave up 8 bases and V 6 bases, and 12 bases lay outside the gene matches. The germline gives CDR1 SQVTM, CDR2 ANQGSEA. CDR3 coding DNA: TGCAGCGTCGCCGGGACTACTCTCGCGGGGGAGCTGTTTTTT. It is translated as CSVAGTTLAGELFF.

The chain employs TRBV6-1 and TRBJ1-5, with D unresolved. Germline CDR1 MNHNS, CDR2 SASEGT. Trimming left V 6 bases short and J 4 bases short, with 10 bases between. This CDR3 has 13 residues. The CDR3 reads CASRPNLNQPQHF. The CDR3 DNA follows: TGTGCCAGCAGACCGAACCTAAATCAGCCCCAGCATTTT.

This clonotype was counted a few times. The CDR3 loop is CASSLRGDKAYEQYF. In DNA form, the CDR3 reads TGTGCCAGCAGCTTACGGGGGGACAAGGCCTACGAGCAGTACTTC. This chain uses TRBV7-2 with TRBJ2-7; perhaps TRBD2 as D (7 bases). Trimming left V 2 bases short and J 2 bases short, with 13 bases between. CDR1 and CDR2 from the germline V gene are SGHTA and FQGNSA. The CDR3 is made up of 15 amino acids.

This clonotype was detected ten times or more. The chain uses TRBV5-1 and TRBJ2-1; weak D call: TRBD2 (5 bases). Germline V gene sequence: CDR1 SGHRS, CDR2 YFSETQ. CDR3 length: 13 residues. V was shortened by 2 bases and J by 7 bases, with 10 bases between the two germline ends. CDR3: CASSLWERNEQFF. In DNA, the CDR3 is TGCGCCAGCAGCTTATGGGAGAGGAATGAGCAGTTCTTC.

The chain joins TRBV6-2 or TRBV6-3 to TRBJ2-7, with D unresolved. CDR1 and CDR2 (germline): MNHEY, SVGEGT. The CDR3 contains 14 residues. The V end was cut by 2 bases, the J end by 7 bases, with 15 bases between. The CDR3 loop is CASSYGLTNGEQYF. The DNA of the CDR3 is TGTGCCAGCAGTTACGGCTTGACAAACGGGGAGCAGTACTTC.

A few counts support this clonotype. The chain couples TRBV6-2 or TRBV6-3 to TRBJ2-5, with 10 bases lining up with TRBD2. Germline assignment: CDR1 MNHEY and CDR2 SVGEGT. J gave up 1 base and V 5 bases, and 4 bases lay outside the gene matches. The CDR3 totals 15 residues. The CDR3 DNA reads as TGTGCCAGCAGTGGACTAGCGGACGCCCAAGAGACCCAGTACTTC. It codes for CASSGLADAQETQYF.

In this sample, this clonotype turned up a few times. The chain links TRBV7-9 to TRBJ1-2; the D gene is possibly TRBD1 (5 bases). Trimming removed 7 bases at V and 7 bases at J, with 10 bases between. Germline CDR1 SEHNR, CDR2 FQNEAQ (reference sequence). This CDR3 contains 11 residues. CDR3 residues: CASNGGGGYTF. DNA of the CDR3: TGTGCCAGCAATGGTGGGGGTGGCTACACCTTC.

This clonotype occurred many times. The chain has TRBV10-3 and TRBJ2-7, with D uncertain. The germline CDR1 and CDR2 sequences are ENHRY and SYGVKD. V was cut by 4 bases and J by 3 bases, with 7 bases left in between. This CDR3 region has 12 residues. The DNA for the CDR3 is TGTGCCATCAGTGCAAATAACTACGAGCAGTACTTC. It yields the protein CAISANNYEQYF.

This clonotype was picked up a small number of times. The chain carries TRBV14 and TRBJ2-1; D possibly uses TRBD1 or TRBD2 (5 bases each). This CDR3 region has 15 residues. Trimming shortened V by 2 bases and J by 5 bases, and 13 bases separated the two germline ends. The germline gives CDR1 SGHDN, CDR2 FVKESK. CDR3 in DNA: TGTGCCAGCAGCCAATATACCGGGACCCACAATGAGCAGTTCTTC. Its translation is CASSQYTGTHNEQFF.

This clonotype was observed a few times. V and J are TRBV5-6 and TRBJ2-1; TRBD1 agrees at 7 bases. V was clipped by 1 base and J by 6 bases; unmatched bases: 10. The germline gives CDR1 SGHDT, CDR2 YYEEEE. CDR3 length equals 16 residues. The CDR3 sequence: CASSLPTGAISNEQFF. CDR3 nucleotide sequence: TGTGCCAGCAGCTTGCCCACAGGGGCCATTTCCAATGAGCAGTTCTTC.

V gene TRBV11-3 combines with J gene TRBJ2-3; no definite D call. The CDR3 has 14 residues. Looked up from germline, CDR1 is SGHNT and CDR2 is YENEEA. Trimming stripped 4 bases from V and 6 bases from J, with 14 bases between. Here the CDR3 reads CASSSRAEPDTQYF. The CDR3 DNA is TGTGCCAGCAGCTCAAGAGCCGAACCGGATACGCAGTATTTT. The entire variable domain, with the rest obtained from reference TRBV11-3 and TRBJ2-3, is as follows: EAGVVQSPRYKIIEKKQPVAFWCNPISGHNTLYWYLQNLGQGPELLIRYENEEAVDDSQLPKDRFSAERLKGVDSTLKIQPAELGDSAVYLCASSSRAEPDTQYFGPGTRLTVL.